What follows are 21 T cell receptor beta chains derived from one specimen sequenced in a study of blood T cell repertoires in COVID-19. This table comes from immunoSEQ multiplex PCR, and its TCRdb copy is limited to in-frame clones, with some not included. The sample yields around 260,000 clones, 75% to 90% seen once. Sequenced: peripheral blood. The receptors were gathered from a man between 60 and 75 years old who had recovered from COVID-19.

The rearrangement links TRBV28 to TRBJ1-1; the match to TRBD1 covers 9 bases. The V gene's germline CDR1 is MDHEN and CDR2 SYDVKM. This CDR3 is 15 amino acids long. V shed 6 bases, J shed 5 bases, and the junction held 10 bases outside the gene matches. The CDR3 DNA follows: TGTGCCAGCAGGATACAGGGGGCGAGGGGTACTGAAGCTTTCTTT. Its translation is CASRIQGARGTEAFF.

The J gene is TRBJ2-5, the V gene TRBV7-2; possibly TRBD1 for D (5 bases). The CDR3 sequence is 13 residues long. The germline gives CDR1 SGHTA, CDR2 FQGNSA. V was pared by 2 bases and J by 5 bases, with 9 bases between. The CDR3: CASSLRGIETQYF. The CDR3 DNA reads TGTGCCAGCAGCTTAAGGGGTATCGAGACCCAGTACTTC.

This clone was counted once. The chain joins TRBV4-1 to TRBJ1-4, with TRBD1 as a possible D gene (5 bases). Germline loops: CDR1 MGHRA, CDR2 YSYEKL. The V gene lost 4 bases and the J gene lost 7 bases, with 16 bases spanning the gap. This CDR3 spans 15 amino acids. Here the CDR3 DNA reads TGCGCCAGCAGCCGCACCGGGACTCCCGGTGAAAAACTGTTTTTT. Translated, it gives CASSRTGTPGEKLFF.

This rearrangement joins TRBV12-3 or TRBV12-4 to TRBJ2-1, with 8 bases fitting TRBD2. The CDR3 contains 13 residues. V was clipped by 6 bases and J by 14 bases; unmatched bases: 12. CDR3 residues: CASSTIGGGREFF. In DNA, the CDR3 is TGTGCCAGCAGCACAATAGGCGGGGGGCGGGAGTTCTTC.

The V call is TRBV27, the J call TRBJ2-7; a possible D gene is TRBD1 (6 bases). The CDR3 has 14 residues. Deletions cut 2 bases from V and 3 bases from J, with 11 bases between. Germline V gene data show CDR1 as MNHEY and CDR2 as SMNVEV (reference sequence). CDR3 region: CASSLGQRGYEQYF. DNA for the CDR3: TGTGCCAGCAGTTTAGGACAGAGAGGCTACGAGCAGTACTTC.

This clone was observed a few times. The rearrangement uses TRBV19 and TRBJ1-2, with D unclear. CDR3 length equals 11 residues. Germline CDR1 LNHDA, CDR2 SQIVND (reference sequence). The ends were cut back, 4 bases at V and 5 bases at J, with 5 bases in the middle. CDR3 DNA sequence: TGTGCCAGTAGTACGTTGTATGGCTACACCTTC. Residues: CASSTLYGYTF.

The CDR3 coding sequence is TGTGCCAGCAGCCCGGACAGGCGTCAGCCCCAGCATTTT. This translates into CASSPDRRQPQHF. This chain joins TRBV5-8 and TRBJ1-5, with 7 positions matching TRBD1. Germline V gene lookup returns CDR1 SGHTS and CDR2 YDEGEE. The CDR3 covers 13 residues. Losses at the gene ends were 4 bases for V and 6 bases for J; bases not matched to a gene: 4. The full variable domain, rest sourced from reference TRBV5-8 and TRBJ1-5, is EAGVTQSPTHLIKTRGQQATLRCSPISGHTSVYWYQQALGLGLQFLLWYDEGEERNRGNFPPRFSGRQFPNYSSELNVNALELEDSALYLCASSPDRRQPQHFGDGTRLSIL.

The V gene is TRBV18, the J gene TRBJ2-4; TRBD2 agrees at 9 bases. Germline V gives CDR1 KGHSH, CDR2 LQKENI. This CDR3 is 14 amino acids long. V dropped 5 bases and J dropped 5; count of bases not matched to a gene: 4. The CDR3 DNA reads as TGTGCCAGCTCAGCTAGCGGGATGGAAAACATTCAGTACTTC. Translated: CASSASGMENIQYF.

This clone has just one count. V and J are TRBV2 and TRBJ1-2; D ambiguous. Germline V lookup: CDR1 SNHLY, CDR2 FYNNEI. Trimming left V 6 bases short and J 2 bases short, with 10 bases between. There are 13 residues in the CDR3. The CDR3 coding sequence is TGTGCCAGCAGCACCCAGTCGAACTATGGCTACACCTTC. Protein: CASSTQSNYGYTF.

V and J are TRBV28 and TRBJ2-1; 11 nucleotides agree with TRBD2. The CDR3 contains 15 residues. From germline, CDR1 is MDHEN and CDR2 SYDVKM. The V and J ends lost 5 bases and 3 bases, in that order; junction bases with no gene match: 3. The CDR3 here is CASSPTSGGYNEQFF. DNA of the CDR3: TGTGCCAGCAGTCCAACTAGCGGGGGCTACAATGAGCAGTTCTTC.

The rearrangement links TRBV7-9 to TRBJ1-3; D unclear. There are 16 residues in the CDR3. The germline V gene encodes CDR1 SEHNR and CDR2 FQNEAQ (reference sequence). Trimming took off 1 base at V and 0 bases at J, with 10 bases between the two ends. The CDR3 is CASSLGPASSGNTIYF. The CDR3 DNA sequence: TGTGCCAGCAGCTTAGGCCCCGCTAGCTCTGGAAACACCATATATTTT.

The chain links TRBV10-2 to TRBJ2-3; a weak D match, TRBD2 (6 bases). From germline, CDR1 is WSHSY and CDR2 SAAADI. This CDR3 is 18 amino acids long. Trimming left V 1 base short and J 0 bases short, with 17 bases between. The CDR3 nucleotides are TGCGCCAGCAGTGAGTGGGGGGTCTCACGGAGTAGCACAGATACGCAGTATTTT. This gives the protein CASSEWGVSRSSTDTQYF.

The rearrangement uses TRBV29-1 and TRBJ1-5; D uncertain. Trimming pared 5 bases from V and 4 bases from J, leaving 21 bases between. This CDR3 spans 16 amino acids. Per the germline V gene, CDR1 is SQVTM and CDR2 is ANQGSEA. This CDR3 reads CSVILRWQRPNQPQHF. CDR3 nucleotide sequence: TGCAGCGTTATTTTACGATGGCAGCGACCAAATCAGCCCCAGCATTTT.

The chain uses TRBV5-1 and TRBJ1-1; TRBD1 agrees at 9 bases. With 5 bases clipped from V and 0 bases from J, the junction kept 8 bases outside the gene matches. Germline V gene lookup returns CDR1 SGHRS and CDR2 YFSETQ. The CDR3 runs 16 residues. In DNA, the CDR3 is TGCGCCAGCAGGTCGGGACAGGGACCATTGAACACTGAAGCTTTCTTT. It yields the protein CASRSGQGPLNTEAFF. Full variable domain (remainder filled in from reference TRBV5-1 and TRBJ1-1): KAGVTQTPRYLIKTRGQQVTLSCSPISGHRSVSWYQQTPGQGLQFLFEYFSETQRNKGNFPGRFSGRQFSNSRSEMNVSTLELGDSALYLCASRSGQGPLNTEAFFGQGTRLTVV.

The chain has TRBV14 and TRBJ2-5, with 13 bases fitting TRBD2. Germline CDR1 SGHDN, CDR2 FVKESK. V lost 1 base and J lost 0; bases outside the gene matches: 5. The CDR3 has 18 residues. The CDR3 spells CASSQGLAGGSYQETQYF. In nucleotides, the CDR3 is TGTGCCAGCAGCCAAGGACTAGCGGGGGGCTCGTACCAAGAGACCCAGTACTTC.

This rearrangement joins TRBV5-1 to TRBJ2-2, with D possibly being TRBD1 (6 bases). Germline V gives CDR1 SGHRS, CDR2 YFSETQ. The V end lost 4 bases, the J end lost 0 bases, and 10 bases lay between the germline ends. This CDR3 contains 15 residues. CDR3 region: CASSIGGPNTGELFF. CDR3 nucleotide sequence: TGCGCCAGCAGCATAGGGGGTCCGAACACCGGGGAGCTGTTTTTT.

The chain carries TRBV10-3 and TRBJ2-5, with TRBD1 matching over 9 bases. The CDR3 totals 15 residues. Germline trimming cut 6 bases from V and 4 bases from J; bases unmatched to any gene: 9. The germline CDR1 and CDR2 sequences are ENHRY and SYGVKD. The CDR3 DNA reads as TGTGCCATCAGAGCCGGGACAGGGAGAGGAGAGACCCAGTACTTC. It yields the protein CAIRAGTGRGETQYF.

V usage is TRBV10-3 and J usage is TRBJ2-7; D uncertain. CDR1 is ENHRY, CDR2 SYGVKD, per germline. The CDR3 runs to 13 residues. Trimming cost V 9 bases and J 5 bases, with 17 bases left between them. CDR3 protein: CAMRQGIENEQYF. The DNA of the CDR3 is TGTGCCATGCGACAAGGCATCGAGAACGAGCAGTACTTC.

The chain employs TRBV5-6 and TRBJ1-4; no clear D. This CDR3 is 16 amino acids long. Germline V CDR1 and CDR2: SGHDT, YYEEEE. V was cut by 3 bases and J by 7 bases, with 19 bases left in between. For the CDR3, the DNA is TGTGCCAGCAGCTCCTTCTTGGCTGGCGGGGTTGAAAAACTGTTTTTT. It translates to CASSSFLAGGVEKLFF.

CDR3 nucleotide sequence: TGTGCCAGCATACCATCTTTCCCGGGAGAGGGGCAACAAGGAGCTTTCTTT. Amino acids: CASIPSFPGEGQQGAFF. The chain uses TRBV7-2 and TRBJ1-1; tentative D call: TRBD1 (5 bases). This CDR3 comprises 17 residues. The V end was cut by 7 bases, the J end by 10 bases, with 31 bases between. Germline V lookup: CDR1 SGHTA, CDR2 FQGNSA.

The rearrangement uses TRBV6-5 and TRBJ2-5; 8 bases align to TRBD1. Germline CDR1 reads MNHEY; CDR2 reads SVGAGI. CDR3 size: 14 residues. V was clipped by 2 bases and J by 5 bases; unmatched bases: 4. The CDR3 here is CASSYGAGGETQYF. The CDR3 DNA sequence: TGTGCCAGCAGTTACGGGGCAGGGGGCGAGACCCAGTACTTC.